The 5 T cell receptor beta chains presented below share a single source sample, sequenced in a study of monozygotic twins with inflammatory bowel disease. TCRdb reprocessed the 5' RACE reads and reports one entry per CDR3 protein, with no DNA. The clone table shows around 380,000 distinct CDR3 sequences, with the ten largest holding around 2.4%. The sample consisted of blood. All receptors derive from a human donor with ulcerative colitis or Crohn's disease, or a healthy co-twin of an affected twin (not recorded which).

The chain couples TRBV4-1 to TRBJ1-1. Germline V lookup: CDR1 MGHRA, CDR2 YSYEKL. The CDR3 has 15 residues. This CDR3 reads CASSQDIWANTEAFF.

The chain joins TRBV30 to TRBJ2-3. The germline V gene has CDR1 GTSNPN and CDR2 SVGIG (reference sequence). This CDR3 spans 15 amino acids. The CDR3 is CAWSVESGRTDTQYF.

The V call is TRBV29-1, the J call TRBJ2-7. This CDR3 region has 12 residues. In germline, CDR1 is SQVTM, CDR2 ANQGSEA. Here the CDR3 reads CSVRLLTYEQYF.

V usage is TRBV12-3 or TRBV12-4 and J usage is TRBJ2-7; TCRdb reports TRBD2, a call that lacks DNA to check it against. This CDR3 is 13 amino acids long. The CDR3 sequence: CASSQRGFYEQYF.

This sequence joins TRBV7-6 and TRBJ1-5. Germline-derived CDR1 and CDR2 are SGHVS and FNYEAQ. This CDR3 region has 13 residues. This CDR3 reads CASSLGYSQPQHF. Combining the CDR3 with reference TRBV7-6 and TRBJ1-5 gives the whole variable domain GAGVSQSPRYKVTKRGQDVALRCDPISGHVSLYWYRQALGQGPEFLTYFNYEAQQDKSGLPNDRFSAERPEGSISTLTIQRTEQRDSAMYRCASSLGYSQPQHFGDGTRLSIL.